This TCR beta chain was retrieved from a study of blood T cell repertoires in COVID-19. Study information: Researchers got acute and convalescent COVID-19 samples from the United States, Italy and Spain. Sample material is recorded as cDNA or gDNA derived from T cells, B-cell-depleted T cells, or PBMCs.

As processed by the authors: Cell counts per sample came from amplifying reference gene primers. This table comes from immunoSEQ multiplex PCR, and its TCRdb copy is limited to in-frame clones, with some not included. From that table come the V and J calls and clone size; the DNA was used to work out D and trimming. Found here are 120,000 or so clones, around three quarters of them singletons; the top ten hold approximately 8%. This clone was observed many times. From germline, CDR1 is SGHTA and CDR2 FQGNSA. CDR3 size: 15 residues. Trimming took 2 bases from V and 10 from J, leaving 15 bases between them.

Sequenced input: peripheral blood. The sequence was obtained from a woman in her sixties or seventies with acute or convalescent COVID-19. The chain employs TRBV7-2 and TRBJ1-6, with D possibly matching TRBD1 (6 bases). The CDR3 DNA is TGTGCCAGCAGCTTAAAGGACGGGGGGGGCTCACCCCTCCACTTT. Amino acids: CASSLKDGGGSPLHF.